Listed below are T cell receptor beta chains from one sample, sequenced in a study of CD8 T cells in Susac syndrome. TCRdb re-analysed the immunoSEQ multiplex PCR reads in MiXCR, keeping a single row per CDR3 protein. The sample has fewer than 140,000 distinct CDR3 sequences, roughly 95% seen once. The sequenced sample consisted of CD8+ T cells from PBMCs. These receptors were collected from a human donor with Susac syndrome. Each CDR3 is given with its conserved first and last residue.

TRBJ2-1 | TRBV6-2/TRBV6-3 | 12 | CASSYQTFEQFF
TRBJ2-3 | TRBV6-5 | 17 | CASSYSTANWGTDTQYF
TRBJ2-1 | TRBV27 | 14 | CASSELDYNNEQFF
TRBJ2-1 | TRBV7-6 | 14 | CASSLRQGPNEQFF
TRBJ2-1 | TRBV20-1 | 10 | CSAKYNEQFF
TRBJ2-1 | TRBV5-6 | 13 | CASSSLGLNEQFF
TRBJ2-7 | TRBV12-5 | 13 | CASGTGVSYEQYF
TRBJ2-7 | TRBV6-2/TRBV6-3 | 14 | CASKMTGDTYEQYF
TRBJ1-5 | TRBV14 | 13 | CASSQGFDQPQHF
TRBJ1-5 | TRBV18 | 15 | CASSGGRLSNQPQHF
TRBJ1-2 | TRBV27 | 17 | CASSLRPAGGESDGYTF
TRBJ2-3 | TRBV10-3 | 13 | CATSGGPGDTQYF
TRBJ2-1 | TRBV19 | 14 | CASSIDNSYNEQFF
TRBJ1-1 | TRBV25-1 | 13 | CASSGRGSTEAFF
TRBJ2-1 | TRBV11-1 | 12 | CASSPEGIEQFF
TRBJ2-3 | TRBV6-1 | 17 | CASSEWVAGTSTDTQYF
TRBJ2-3 | TRBV20-1 | 16 | CSARFVRTSGADTQYF
TRBJ2-7 | TRBV7-9 | 16 | CASSFDLPGAAYEQYF
TRBJ1-4 | TRBV11-2 | 15 | CASSSRPSVDEKLFF
TRBJ2-7 | TRBV9 | 14 | CASSDGRTSYEQYF
TRBJ2-5 | TRBV27 | 13 | CASSFLPQETQYF
TRBJ1-1 | TRBV19 | 13 | CASTPTANTEAFF